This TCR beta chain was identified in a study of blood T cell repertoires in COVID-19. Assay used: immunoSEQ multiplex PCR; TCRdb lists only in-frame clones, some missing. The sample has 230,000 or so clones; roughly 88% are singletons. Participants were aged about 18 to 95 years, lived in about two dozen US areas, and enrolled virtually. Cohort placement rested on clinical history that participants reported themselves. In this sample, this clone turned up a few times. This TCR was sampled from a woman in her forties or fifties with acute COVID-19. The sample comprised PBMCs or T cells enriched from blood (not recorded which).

The CDR3 loop reads CASSLDRTAEAFF. The CDR3 DNA sequence: TGTGCCAGCAGCTTAGACCGGACAGCTGAAGCTTTCTTT. The chain carries TRBV11-2 and TRBJ1-1, with D tentatively TRBD1 (6 bases). The CDR3 runs 13 residues. Looked up from germline, CDR1 is SGHAT and CDR2 is FQNNGV. With 0 bases removed from V and 6 bases from J, the gap between germline ends came to 8 bases.